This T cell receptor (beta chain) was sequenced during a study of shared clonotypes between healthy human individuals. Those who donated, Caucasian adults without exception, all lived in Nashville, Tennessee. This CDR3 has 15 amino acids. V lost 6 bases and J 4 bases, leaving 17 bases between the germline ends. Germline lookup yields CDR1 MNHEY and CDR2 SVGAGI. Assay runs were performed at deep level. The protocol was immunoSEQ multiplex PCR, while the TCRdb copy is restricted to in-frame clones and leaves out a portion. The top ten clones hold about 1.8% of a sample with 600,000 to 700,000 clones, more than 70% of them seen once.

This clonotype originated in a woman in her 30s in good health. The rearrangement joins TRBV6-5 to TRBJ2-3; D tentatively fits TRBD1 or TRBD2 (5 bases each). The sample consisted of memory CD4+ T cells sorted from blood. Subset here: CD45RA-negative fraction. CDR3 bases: TGTGCCAGCAGACCCCCCGTGTTGGGGGCAGATACGCAGTATTTT. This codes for CASRPPVLGADTQYF.